Detailed here is one T cell receptor beta chain. Its binding antigen is unknown. Base-call qualities are not available, and no considerably larger clone is one nucleotide away. The library was prepared using the immunoSEQ multiplex PCR assay. TCRdb took this table from immuneACCESS and kept in-frame rearrangements with V and J called. Such tables lack part of the clones; where checked against another copy, unresolved V genes explain under half of the gap, and the rest is unexplained. The sample includes about 83,000 clones, with about 95% observed a single time. About 1% of the sample is taken by the ten largest. Trimming accounts for 1 base at V and 4 bases at J, while the number of junction bases matched to no gene is 3. Sequences SGHTA (CDR1) and FQGTGA (CDR2) are obtained from the germline V gene. The CDR3 spans 14 residues, from the cysteine through the phenylalanine. The entry retains the CDR3 DNA only, 42 bases that are in frame from base 1.

This sample was taken from a study of T cell changes during pregnancy in multiple sclerosis (dated 2019 in TCRdb). Study-level background: The study looked at changes in the T cell repertoire across pregnancy in women with multiple sclerosis.

This chain is built from TRBV7-3 and TRBJ1-1, with 7 junctional bases fitting TRBD1. The clonotype was recovered from a female donor with multiple sclerosis, enrolled in a pregnancy study. Sequencing was performed on peripheral blood, taken in the second trimester of pregnancy. CDR3 loop: CASSLSPGGTEAFF. The nucleotide sequence is TGTGCCAGCAGCTTAAGTCCAGGGGGCACTGAAGCTTTCTTT.